Presented here are 23 T cell receptor beta chains from one specimen sequenced in a study of cytomegalovirus exposure and HLA in healthy donors. Vbeta (60) and Jbeta (13) primers were used in the PCR. Clones were read by immunoSEQ multiplex PCR, and TCRdb kept only the in-frame ones, dropping some. The repertoire consists of fewer than 110,000 clones, with 60% to 80% occurring once and the leading ten covering approximately 4%. What was sequenced was PBMCs. The receptors were sampled from a man aged 50 to 60 in good health and CMV-seropositive.

Only a few counts were recorded for this clone. This chain links TRBV27 with TRBJ2-2, with 7 bases identical to TRBD2. V trimming: 2 bases; J trimming: 9 bases; junction bases outside the gene matches: 12. CDR1 is MNHEY and CDR2 is SMNVEV in the germline V gene (reference sequence). The CDR3 sequence is 16 residues long. The CDR3 DNA reads as TGTGCCAGCAGTTTAGTTACGGGAGGTTTTCCCCGGGAGCTGTTTTTT. Translation gives CASSLVTGGFPRELFF.

CDR3 loop: CASSEATGANEKLFF. The CDR3 nucleotides read TGTGCCAGCAGTGAAGCGACGGGAGCTAATGAAAAACTGTTTTTT. The chain links TRBV6-1 to TRBJ1-4; no reliable D call. V was shortened by 0 bases and J by 3 bases, with 8 bases between the two germline ends. CDR1 and CDR2 from the germline V gene are MNHNS and SASEGT. This CDR3 region has 15 residues.

The chain is built from TRBV19 and TRBJ1-5; D possibly corresponds to TRBD1 (5 bases). V was pared by 6 bases and J by 1 base, with 10 bases between. CDR1 and CDR2 from the germline V gene are LNHDA and SQIVND (reference sequence). This CDR3 has 14 residues. The CDR3, as DNA: TGTGCCAGTAGGGTCACAGGAAGCAATCAGCCCCAGCATTTT. This translates into CASRVTGSNQPQHF.

The chain combines TRBV15 with TRBJ1-1; 7 positions match TRBD1. Germline CDR1 LNHNV, CDR2 YYDKDF (reference sequence). J was trimmed by 1 base and V by 6 bases; bases with no gene match: 8. This CDR3 contains 15 residues. CDR3 protein: CATSLYRGPNTEAFF. CDR3 DNA: TGTGCCACCAGTTTGTACAGGGGACCGAACACTGAAGCTTTCTTT.

This chain links TRBV29-1 with TRBJ2-5, with D possibly matching TRBD1 (6 bases). The CDR3 is 14 residues long. CDR1 is SQVTM, CDR2 ANQGSEA, per germline. Trimming removed 6 bases from V and 3 bases from J, with 17 bases in between. The CDR3 nucleotides are TGCAGCGTCAAAGAGGACCAGGGGAAAGAGACCCAGTACTTC. Translation gives CSVKEDQGKETQYF.

This chain joins TRBV19 and TRBJ1-5, with D perhaps TRBD1 (5 bases). V was pared by 5 bases and J by 4 bases, with 15 bases between. From germline, CDR1 is LNHDA and CDR2 SQIVND (reference sequence). The CDR3 extends over 15 amino acids. DNA for the CDR3: TGTGCCAGTAGTGAAACCTCGACAGCAAATCAGCCCCAGCATTTT. It yields the protein CASSETSTANQPQHF.

In its sample, this clone was seen a few times. The genes are TRBV15 and TRBJ2-2; D gene unclear. The CDR3 runs to 13 residues. Trimming shortened V by 0 bases and J by 6 bases, and 5 bases separated the two germline ends. Germline V gives CDR1 LNHNV, CDR2 YYDKDF (reference sequence). As DNA, the CDR3 is TGTGCCACCAGCAGAGATCATGCCGGGGAGCTGTTTTTT. This sequence encodes CATSRDHAGELFF.

This rearrangement joins TRBV18 to TRBJ1-5; 9 nucleotides match TRBD1. Germline V gene data show CDR1 as KGHSH and CDR2 as LQKENI. The CDR3 is 18 residues long. The V and J ends lost 6 bases and 0 bases, in that order; junction bases with no gene match: 12. For the CDR3, the DNA is TGTGCCAGCTCGCCTACGGGACAGGGTGTAGCTAGCAATCAGCCCCAGCATTTT. Protein sequence: CASSPTGQGVASNQPQHF.

The J gene is TRBJ2-7, the V gene TRBV2; D is perhaps TRBD1 (6 bases). The CDR3 is made up of 11 amino acids. V dropped 3 bases and J dropped 6 bases, with 6 bases sitting between them. CDR1 and CDR2 (germline): SNHLY, FYNNEI. The CDR3 loop is CASSEGAEQYF. The CDR3 DNA follows: TGTGCCAGCAGTGAGGGGGCCGAGCAGTACTTC.

CDR3 sequence reads: CASSFLGQGGQETQYF. The CDR3 nucleotides read TGTGCCAGCAGCTTTCTCGGACAGGGGGGGCAAGAGACCCAGTACTTC. The chain is built from TRBV5-5 and TRBJ2-5, with 10 nucleotides matching TRBD1. Germline V gene data show CDR1 as SGHKS and CDR2 as YYEKEE (reference sequence). J gave up 2 bases and V 2 bases, and 6 bases lay outside the gene matches. CDR3 length equals 16 residues.

The CDR3: CASSRQGEEKLFF. The CDR3 coding sequence is TGTGCCAGCAGTAGACAGGGTGAGGAAAAACTGTTTTTT. The rearrangement links TRBV27 to TRBJ1-4; 7 positions match TRBD1. The CDR3 sequence is 13 residues long. The trim removed 5 bases at V and 8 bases at J, leaving 5 bases unmatched. From germline, CDR1 is MNHEY and CDR2 SMNVEV (reference sequence).

The rearrangement joins TRBV18 to TRBJ1-4; 9 nucleotides line up with TRBD1. V was pared by 6 bases and J by 2 bases, with 4 bases of the junction left unmatched. Germline V CDR1 and CDR2: KGHSH, LQKENI. This CDR3 is built from 15 residues. The CDR3 is CASSLQGATNEKLFF. DNA for the CDR3: TGTGCCAGCTCGCTACAGGGGGCGACTAATGAAAAACTGTTTTTT.

V is TRBV28 and J is TRBJ2-7, with a tentative D call TRBD1 (5 bases). Trimming cost V 3 bases and J 6 bases, with 12 bases left between them. This CDR3 contains 13 residues. Germline CDR1 is MDHEN and CDR2 is SYDVKM. The CDR3 DNA reads TGTGCCAGCAGTTTGGGCCAGGGTCCCGAGCAGTACTTC. Translating it yields CASSLGQGPEQYF.

The V call is TRBV28, the J call TRBJ1-3; 7 nucleotides agree with TRBD1. CDR3 length equals 16 residues. Germline V CDR1 and CDR2: MDHEN, SYDVKM. J lost 4 bases, V lost 6 bases, and 12 bases had no gene match. The CDR3 spells CASRESRGSYGNTIYF. The CDR3 DNA reads TGTGCCAGCAGGGAAAGCAGGGGGTCTTACGGAAACACCATATATTTT.

The V and J genes are TRBV19 and TRBJ2-1, with TRBD2 identical over 9 bases. Per the germline V gene, CDR1 is LNHDA and CDR2 is SQIVND (reference sequence). CDR3 length equals 17 residues. The trim removed 2 bases at V and 8 bases at J, leaving 13 bases unmatched. CDR3 loop: CASSIYSGLASQDEQFF. The CDR3 DNA sequence: TGTGCCAGTAGTATATATTCGGGACTAGCCAGTCAGGATGAGCAGTTCTTC.

Note on this clone: One end of the junction does not line up with germline, which may come from a read error. CDR3 residues: CSSSSNRGTDTEAFF. The CDR3 DNA is TGTTCCAGCAGCTCTAACAGGGGTACGGACACTGAAGCTTTCTTT. This rearrangement joins TRBV7-9 to TRBJ1-1; 7 positions agree with TRBD1. CDR1 is SEHNR, CDR2 FQNEAQ, per germline (reference sequence). The CDR3 length is 15 residues.

The chain couples TRBV7-7 to TRBJ2-5; 10 bases are shared with TRBD2. This CDR3 spans 21 amino acids. V lost 1 base to trimming and J lost 5 bases; unmatched junction nucleotides: 22. Per germline, CDR1 SSHAT and CDR2 FNYEAQ (reference sequence). CDR3 bases: TGTGCCAGCAGCTTAGAGGGCCCCGGGACTAGCGCCCAGATGGAGTGGGAGACCCAGTACTTC. It encodes CASSLEGPGTSAQMEWETQYF.

This clone was found a few times. This rearrangement joins TRBV28 to TRBJ2-2, with TRBD1 identical over 10 bases. The CDR3 is 12 residues long. Germline V CDR1 and CDR2: MDHEN, SYDVKM. After removal of 9 bases from V and 6 bases from J, the junction contained 1 base not matched to a gene. CDR3 sequence: CASDRGPGELFF. The CDR3 DNA reads as TGTGCCAGTGACAGGGGGCCCGGGGAGCTGTTTTTT.

The chain recombines TRBV6-5 with TRBJ2-7, with 10 bases lining up with TRBD2. V gave up 5 bases and J gave up 5 bases; unmatched junction bases: 6. Germline V lookup: CDR1 MNHEY, CDR2 SVGAGI. There are 14 residues in the CDR3. As DNA, the CDR3 is TGTGCCAGCAGTCTCACTAGCGGGATCCACGAGCAGTACTTC. Its translation: CASSLTSGIHEQYF.

The V gene is TRBV25-1, the J gene TRBJ2-3; possible D gene TRBD2, 6 bases. V was clipped by 5 bases and J by 3 bases, with 15 bases between them. Germline assignment: CDR1 MGHDK and CDR2 SYGVNS. This CDR3 is built from 15 residues. CDR3 sequence reads: CASSTPGVGTDTQYF. The CDR3 nucleotides are TGTGCCAGCAGTACCCCGGGAGTCGGGACAGATACGCAGTATTTT.

In nucleotides, the CDR3 is TGTGCCAGCAGCTCCCGGACAGGGTCGGGGCAAAAACTGTTTTTT. Translating gives CASSSRTGSGQKLFF. The J gene is TRBJ1-4, the V gene TRBV9; TRBD1 matches at 8 bases. V gave up 4 bases and J gave up 9 bases; unmatched junction bases: 11. Germline V gene data show CDR1 as SGDLS and CDR2 as YYNGEE. The CDR3 contains 15 residues. The whole variable domain, remainder taken from reference TRBV9 and TRBJ1-4, is DSGVTQTPKHLITATGQRVTLRCSPRSGDLSVYWYQQSLDQGLQFLIQYYNGEERAKGNILERFSAQQFPDLHSELNLSSLELGDSALYFCASSSRTGSGQKLFFGSGTQLSVL.

J is TRBJ2-2 and V is TRBV7-3; 10 bases are a match to TRBD2. This CDR3 region has 15 residues. Germline CDR1 SGHTA, CDR2 FQGTGA. J lost 6 bases, V lost 4 bases, and 5 bases had no gene match. CDR3: CASSYSGRGSGELFF. The CDR3 DNA is TGTGCCAGCAGCTACAGCGGGAGGGGGTCCGGGGAGCTGTTTTTT. Looking up the rest from reference TRBV7-3 and TRBJ2-2 gives the full variable domain: GAGVSQTPSNKVTEKGKYVELRCDPISGHTALYWYRQSLGQGPEFLIYFQGTGAADDSGLPNDRFFAVRPEGSVSTLKIQRTERGDSAVYLCASSYSGRGSGELFFGEGSRLTVL.

V is TRBV7-9 and J is TRBJ1-4; D may be TRBD1 (6 bases). The germline V and J ends were trimmed by 5 bases and 12 bases, with 13 bases remaining between them. The germline gives CDR1 SEHNR, CDR2 FQNEAQ (reference sequence). The CDR3 length is 12 residues. This CDR3 is CASSLPQGELFF. Here the CDR3 DNA reads TGTGCCAGCAGCCTACCACAGGGTGAACTGTTTTTT.